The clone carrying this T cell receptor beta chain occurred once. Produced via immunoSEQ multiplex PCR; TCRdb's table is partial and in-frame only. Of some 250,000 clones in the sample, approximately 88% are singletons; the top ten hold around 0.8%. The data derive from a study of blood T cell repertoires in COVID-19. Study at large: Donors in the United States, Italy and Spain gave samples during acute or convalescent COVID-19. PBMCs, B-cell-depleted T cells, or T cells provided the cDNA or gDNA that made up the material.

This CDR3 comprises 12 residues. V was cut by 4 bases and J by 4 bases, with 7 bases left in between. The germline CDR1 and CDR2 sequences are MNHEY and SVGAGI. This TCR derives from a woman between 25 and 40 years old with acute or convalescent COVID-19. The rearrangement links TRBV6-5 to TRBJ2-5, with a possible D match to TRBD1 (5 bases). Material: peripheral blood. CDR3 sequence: CASSSQGETQYF. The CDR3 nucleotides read TGTGCCAGCAGTTCCCAGGGAGAGACCCAGTACTTC.